A selection of T cell receptor beta chains follows, all from one sample in a study of blood T cell repertoires in COVID-19. Measured with immunoSEQ multiplex PCR; TCRdb has only the in-frame clones, and not every one. The data contain 200,000 or so clones, approximately 80% of them singletons. Specimen: PBMCs or T cells enriched from blood (not recorded which). These receptors were obtained from a woman between 40 and 50 years old with acute COVID-19. CDR3s include the opening cysteine and the closing phenylalanine or tryptophan. The order of the fields is V gene, CDR3 length, J gene, D gene, clone size, CDR3 DNA, CDR3 protein. D genes are given only for firm matches. A row's size may be missing; if present it is once, few, many or a size class.

v_call: TRBV9; cdr3_length: 17; j_call: TRBJ1-1; d_call: TRBD1; clone_size: -; cdr3_nt: TGTGCCAGCAGCCCACACGGGACAGGGGCAACTAACACTGAAGCTTTCTTT; cdr3_aa: CASSPHGTGATNTEAFF
v_call: TRBV24-1; cdr3_length: 12; j_call: TRBJ2-1; d_call: TRBD2; clone_size: -; cdr3_nt: TGTGCCACCAGTGATTGGGCGGGGGAACAGTTCTTC; cdr3_aa: CATSDWAGEQFF
v_call: TRBV28; cdr3_length: 13; j_call: TRBJ1-1; d_call: TRBD1; clone_size: -; cdr3_nt: TGTGCCAGCAGTTTAGGGACAGACACTGAAGCTTTCTTT; cdr3_aa: CASSLGTDTEAFF
v_call: TRBV28; cdr3_length: 20; j_call: TRBJ2-1; d_call: TRBD2; clone_size: -; cdr3_nt: TGTGCCAGCAGTTTGGGGGCCCTTCTAGGCGGGAGGGCCGTTTGGAATGAGCAGTTCTTC; cdr3_aa: CASSLGALLGGRAVWNEQFF
v_call: TRBV20-1; cdr3_length: 10; j_call: TRBJ1-1; d_call: -; clone_size: once; cdr3_nt: TGCAGTGCTAGATTACTTGAAGCTTTCTTT; cdr3_aa: CSARLLEAFF
v_call: TRBV9; cdr3_length: 15; j_call: TRBJ2-5; d_call: TRBD2; clone_size: once; cdr3_nt: TGTGCCAGCACCCGAACTAGCGCGCACCAAGAGACCCAGTACTTC; cdr3_aa: CASTRTSAHQETQYF
v_call: TRBV6-4; cdr3_length: 14; j_call: TRBJ2-1; d_call: TRBD2; clone_size: -; cdr3_nt: TGTGCCAGCAGTGAAGCGGGAGGGCCTAATGAGCAGTTCTTC; cdr3_aa: CASSEAGGPNEQFF
v_call: TRBV19; cdr3_length: 15; j_call: TRBJ1-4; d_call: -; clone_size: -; cdr3_nt: TGTGCCAGTAGTACTATCAGGGCGACTAATGAAAAACTGTTTTTT; cdr3_aa: CASSTIRATNEKLFF
v_call: TRBV11-2; cdr3_length: 12; j_call: TRBJ2-7; d_call: TRBD1; clone_size: -; cdr3_nt: TGTGCCAGCAGCTCAGGGGGCTACGAGCAGTACTTC; cdr3_aa: CASSSGGYEQYF
v_call: TRBV28; cdr3_length: 14; j_call: TRBJ2-3; d_call: TRBD2; clone_size: -; cdr3_nt: TGTGCCAGCGGAGGACTAGTGAGGACAGATACGCAGTATTTT; cdr3_aa: CASGGLVRTDTQYF
v_call: TRBV28; cdr3_length: 14; j_call: TRBJ2-3; d_call: -; clone_size: -; cdr3_nt: TGTGCCAGCAGTTTCGTCGCGGGAACAGATACGCAGTATTTT; cdr3_aa: CASSFVAGTDTQYF
v_call: TRBV9; cdr3_length: 13; j_call: TRBJ1-3; d_call: -; clone_size: -; cdr3_nt: TGTGCCAGCAGCGTAGTTGAGGGAAACACCATATATTTT; cdr3_aa: CASSVVEGNTIYF
v_call: TRBV5-1; cdr3_length: 15; j_call: TRBJ2-3; d_call: -; clone_size: -; cdr3_nt: TGCGCCAGCAGCTTGGACGGGGTGGGCACAGATACGCAGTATTTT; cdr3_aa: CASSLDGVGTDTQYF
v_call: TRBV5-8; cdr3_length: 13; j_call: TRBJ1-1; d_call: -; clone_size: few; cdr3_nt: TGTGCCAGCAGATCCGGGGGTGTCACTGAAGCTTTCTTT; cdr3_aa: CASRSGGVTEAFF
v_call: TRBV11-2; cdr3_length: 13; j_call: TRBJ1-4; d_call: -; clone_size: -; cdr3_nt: TGTGCCAGCAGCTCTCGGTTGGTTGAAAAACTGTTTTTT; cdr3_aa: CASSSRLVEKLFF
v_call: TRBV11-3; cdr3_length: 17; j_call: TRBJ2-3; d_call: TRBD2; clone_size: -; cdr3_nt: TGTGCCAGCAGCTTAGGCGGGACTAGCGGGGGCACAGATACGCAGTATTTT; cdr3_aa: CASSLGGTSGGTDTQYF
v_call: TRBV19; cdr3_length: 14; j_call: TRBJ2-7; d_call: -; clone_size: -; cdr3_nt: TGTGCCAGTAGTATATCCCGACAGAGCTACGAGCAGTACTTC; cdr3_aa: CASSISRQSYEQYF
v_call: TRBV24-1; cdr3_length: 16; j_call: TRBJ2-7; d_call: -; clone_size: -; cdr3_nt: TGTGCCACCAGTGATTTGACTACCAACAGGTTGTACGAGCAGTACTTC; cdr3_aa: CATSDLTTNRLYEQYF
v_call: TRBV11-2; cdr3_length: 14; j_call: TRBJ1-5; d_call: -; clone_size: once; cdr3_nt: TGTGCCAGCAGCTTAGATCCAGCGTCGGGGCCCCAGCATTTT; cdr3_aa: CASSLDPASGPQHF
v_call: TRBV27; cdr3_length: 14; j_call: TRBJ1-2; d_call: TRBD1; clone_size: few; cdr3_nt: TGTGCCAGCAGTGGTAGGGGGCGAGGCTATGGCTACACCTTC; cdr3_aa: CASSGRGRGYGYTF
v_call: TRBV5-4; cdr3_length: 13; j_call: TRBJ1-3; d_call: -; clone_size: -; cdr3_nt: TGTGCCAGCAGCTTCGTCTCTGGAAACACCATATATTTT; cdr3_aa: CASSFVSGNTIYF
v_call: TRBV2; cdr3_length: 14; j_call: TRBJ1-5; d_call: TRBD1; clone_size: -; cdr3_nt: TGTGCCAGCAGCGTTCAGGGGGCGAATCAGCCCCAGCATTTT; cdr3_aa: CASSVQGANQPQHF
v_call: TRBV6-5; cdr3_length: 12; j_call: TRBJ1-6; d_call: -; clone_size: few; cdr3_nt: TGTGCCAGCAGCCGACAGAATTCACCCCTCCACTTT; cdr3_aa: CASSRQNSPLHF
v_call: TRBV6-5; cdr3_length: 15; j_call: TRBJ2-7; d_call: -; clone_size: -; cdr3_nt: TGTGCCGGACACAAACACAGGGACCACTCCTACGAGCAGTACTTC; cdr3_aa: CAGHKHRDHSYEQYF
v_call: TRBV6-5; cdr3_length: 14; j_call: TRBJ2-1; d_call: -; clone_size: -; cdr3_nt: TGTGCTTCGACAAGAGACAGTTCCTACAATGAGCAGTTCTTC; cdr3_aa: CASTRDSSYNEQFF
v_call: TRBV5-6; cdr3_length: 15; j_call: TRBJ1-5; d_call: -; clone_size: once; cdr3_nt: TGTGCCAGCAGCCGGGAGGGTTATAGCAATCAGCCCCAGCATTTT; cdr3_aa: CASSREGYSNQPQHF
v_call: TRBV2; cdr3_length: 14; j_call: TRBJ2-3; d_call: TRBD1; clone_size: -; cdr3_nt: TGTGCCACCAGGGACAGGGCTAGCACAGATACGCAGTATTTT; cdr3_aa: CATRDRASTDTQYF
v_call: TRBV30; cdr3_length: 14; j_call: TRBJ2-2; d_call: TRBD1; clone_size: -; cdr3_nt: TGTGCCTGCTACAGGGGGATGGTAACCGGGGAGCTGTTTTTT; cdr3_aa: CACYRGMVTGELFF
v_call: TRBV5-4; cdr3_length: 13; j_call: TRBJ2-2; d_call: TRBD2; clone_size: few; cdr3_nt: TGTGCCAGCAGCTTGGCGCGGGAGGGAGGTCTGTTTTTT; cdr3_aa: CASSLAREGGLFF
v_call: TRBV2; cdr3_length: 14; j_call: TRBJ1-2; d_call: -; clone_size: -; cdr3_nt: TGTGCCAGCAGTCCCCGGACAGCAAACTATGGCTACACCTTC; cdr3_aa: CASSPRTANYGYTF
v_call: TRBV7-3; cdr3_length: 17; j_call: TRBJ1-2; d_call: TRBD1; clone_size: -; cdr3_nt: TGTGCCAGCAGCTTATCCGTTGCGGGGACAGGAGCTGGTGGCTACACCTTC; cdr3_aa: CASSLSVAGTGAGGYTF
v_call: TRBV7-2; cdr3_length: 15; j_call: TRBJ2-7; d_call: -; clone_size: -; cdr3_nt: TGTGCCAGCAGCTTATATGGGACTTCCGTTTACGAGCAGTACTTC; cdr3_aa: CASSLYGTSVYEQYF
v_call: TRBV7-8; cdr3_length: 14; j_call: TRBJ1-2; d_call: -; clone_size: -; cdr3_nt: TGTGCCAGCAGCTTAGCGGGGGGGGGCTATGGCTACACCTTC; cdr3_aa: CASSLAGGGYGYTF
v_call: TRBV28; cdr3_length: 13; j_call: TRBJ2-7; d_call: -; clone_size: once; cdr3_nt: TGTGCCAGCAGTCTAACAGGGCCCCACGAGCAGTACTTC; cdr3_aa: CASSLTGPHEQYF
v_call: TRBV5-4; cdr3_length: 15; j_call: TRBJ2-1; d_call: TRBD2; clone_size: few; cdr3_nt: TGTGCCAGCAGCTTGGACAGCGGGGGGGCTAATGAGCAGTTCTTC; cdr3_aa: CASSLDSGGANEQFF
v_call: TRBV5-1; cdr3_length: 12; j_call: TRBJ1-2; d_call: -; clone_size: -; cdr3_nt: TGCGCCAGCAGCTTGGTTCGGGGAGGCTACACCTTC; cdr3_aa: CASSLVRGGYTF
v_call: TRBV27; cdr3_length: 15; j_call: TRBJ2-6; d_call: -; clone_size: -; cdr3_nt: TGTGCCAGCAGTTCGATCCCGGCAGGAGCCAACGTCCTGACTTTC; cdr3_aa: CASSSIPAGANVLTF
v_call: TRBV5-4; cdr3_length: 16; j_call: TRBJ1-1; d_call: TRBD1; clone_size: once; cdr3_nt: TGTGCCAGCAGCGTACCGGGACAGGGGGCGGACACTGAAGCTTTCTTT; cdr3_aa: CASSVPGQGADTEAFF
v_call: TRBV7-8; cdr3_length: 17; j_call: TRBJ2-7; d_call: -; clone_size: -; cdr3_nt: TGTGCCAGCAGCCACGCTCCTACAGGGCTTAGGGCCTACGAGCAGTACTTC; cdr3_aa: CASSHAPTGLRAYEQYF
v_call: TRBV5-4; cdr3_length: 14; j_call: TRBJ1-5; d_call: -; clone_size: -; cdr3_nt: TGTGCCAGCAGCTCCGGGATCACCAATCAGCCCCAGCATTTT; cdr3_aa: CASSSGITNQPQHF
v_call: TRBV5-1; cdr3_length: 15; j_call: TRBJ1-6; d_call: TRBD1; clone_size: -; cdr3_nt: TGCGCCAGCAGCAGTGGACAGGCGAGGGATTCACCCCTCCACTTT; cdr3_aa: CASSSGQARDSPLHF
v_call: TRBV24-1; cdr3_length: 17; j_call: TRBJ2-3; d_call: TRBD2; clone_size: -; cdr3_nt: TGTGCCACCAGTGACCCCTGGACTAGCAGTGGCACAGATACGCAGTATTTT; cdr3_aa: CATSDPWTSSGTDTQYF
v_call: TRBV7-3; cdr3_length: 13; j_call: TRBJ2-3; d_call: -; clone_size: -; cdr3_nt: TGTGCCAGCAGCTTATCGAGAATCGATACGCAGTATTTT; cdr3_aa: CASSLSRIDTQYF
v_call: TRBV5-1; cdr3_length: 14; j_call: TRBJ2-3; d_call: TRBD1; clone_size: -; cdr3_nt: TGCGCCAGCAGCTTGGACGAAGGGGGCGATACGCAGTATTTT; cdr3_aa: CASSLDEGGDTQYF
v_call: TRBV3-1/TRBV3-2; cdr3_length: 13; j_call: TRBJ1-1; d_call: -; clone_size: -; cdr3_nt: TGTGCCAGCAGCCAAAGTGTGCTGGGGCTCGCTTTCTTT; cdr3_aa: CASSQSVLGLAFF
v_call: TRBV7-9; cdr3_length: 18; j_call: TRBJ1-1; d_call: -; clone_size: -; cdr3_nt: TGTGCCAGCAGCCAACACCTCTTAGTGCAACAGGGAAACACTGAAGCTTTCTTT; cdr3_aa: CASSQHLLVQQGNTEAFF
v_call: TRBV7-3; cdr3_length: 15; j_call: TRBJ2-7; d_call: -; clone_size: -; cdr3_nt: TGTGCCAGCAGCTTAATAGCGGCTAGCAACTACGAGCAGTACTTC; cdr3_aa: CASSLIAASNYEQYF
v_call: TRBV5-1; cdr3_length: 13; j_call: TRBJ2-3; d_call: -; clone_size: few; cdr3_nt: TGCGCCAGCCAGCGGCTTCGCACAGATACGCAGTATTTT; cdr3_aa: CASQRLRTDTQYF
v_call: TRBV6-2/TRBV6-3; cdr3_length: 16; j_call: TRBJ2-3; d_call: TRBD2; clone_size: -; cdr3_nt: TGTGCCAGCAGTTACGGCGGGCTAGCGGGGGGAGATACGCAGTATTTT; cdr3_aa: CASSYGGLAGGDTQYF
v_call: TRBV19; cdr3_length: 14; j_call: TRBJ2-3; d_call: -; clone_size: -; cdr3_nt: TGTGCCAGTAGTATGCGGCAGGGTGGAGATACGCAGTATTTT; cdr3_aa: CASSMRQGGDTQYF
v_call: TRBV9; cdr3_length: 13; j_call: TRBJ1-1; d_call: TRBD1; clone_size: few; cdr3_nt: TGTGCCAGCAGCGTAGCTGGACAGGGGGAGGCTTTCTTT; cdr3_aa: CASSVAGQGEAFF
v_call: TRBV24-1; cdr3_length: 18; j_call: TRBJ2-1; d_call: -; clone_size: -; cdr3_nt: TGTGCCACCAGTGATTCCAACTCCCTACTATACCCCTACAATGAGCAGTTCTTC; cdr3_aa: CATSDSNSLLYPYNEQFF
v_call: TRBV29-1; cdr3_length: 14; j_call: TRBJ1-4; d_call: TRBD1; clone_size: -; cdr3_nt: TGCAGCGTTAGAACAGGGGAAGCTAATGAAAAACTGTTTTTT; cdr3_aa: CSVRTGEANEKLFF
v_call: TRBV2; cdr3_length: 14; j_call: TRBJ1-6; d_call: -; clone_size: -; cdr3_nt: TGTGCCAGCAGTGAAGCGCGGGGAGGGTCACCCCTCCACTTT; cdr3_aa: CASSEARGGSPLHF